The 31 T cell receptor beta chains reported below all come from one sample, sequenced in a study of T cells in Graves' hyperthyroidism and ophthalmopathy. The source material, RNA transcripts, was used to amplify TCR beta CDR3 regions. Researchers ran a first-round RT-PCR on the TCR CDR3 using the HTBI primer set. TCRdb reprocessed the multiplex PCR reads via MiXCR and lists one record per CDR3 protein. This sample yields around 420,000 distinct CDR3 sequences, of which more than 15% are seen a single time; around 7.7% belongs to the top ten. Sequenced: blood. The origin of the receptors is a woman aged 18-29 years with Graves' hyperthyroidism.

This clonotype was detected ten times or more. The V call is TRBV5-4, the J call TRBJ2-1; 8 bases fit TRBD2. CDR3 length: 16 residues. Germline CDR1 reads SGHNT; CDR2 reads YYREEE (reference sequence). The ends lost 4 bases at V and 6 bases at J; junction bases unmatched: 12. CDR3 in DNA: TGTGCCAGCAGCACGCCCGGAAGCGGGAGCCTCAATGAGCAGTTCTTC. It encodes CASSTPGSGSLNEQFF.

Comment on this clonotype: This is likely a read error, given that the CDR3 carries no conserved phenylalanine or tryptophan at its end. V is TRBV11-2 and J is TRBJ2-7; D is undetermined. The CDR3 consists of 11 residues. Trimming removed 5 bases at V and 4 bases at J, with 6 bases between. Per the germline V gene, CDR1 is SGHAT and CDR2 is FQNNGV. The CDR3 reads CASSLEYEQYL. Written as DNA, the CDR3 is TGTGCCAGCAGCCTCGAGTACGAGCAGTACCTC.

The J gene is TRBJ1-1, the V gene TRBV11-3; D gene unclear. Germline CDR1 reads SGHNT; CDR2 reads YENEEA. The V end lost 1 base, the J end lost 4 bases, and 10 bases lay between the germline ends. The CDR3 consists of 14 residues. The CDR3 DNA follows: TGTGCCAGCAGCTTAGGCCTGGGAGCCACTGAAGCTTTCTTT. It yields the protein CASSLGLGATEAFF.

This clonotype was found many times. The V gene is TRBV6-2 or TRBV6-3, the J gene TRBJ2-3; D possibly corresponds to TRBD2 (6 bases). This CDR3 is 16 amino acids long. The germline V gene has CDR1 MNHEY and CDR2 SVGEGT. With 5 bases removed from V and 2 bases from J, the gap between germline ends came to 17 bases. The chain's CDR3 is CASSLLGERVTDTQYF. In nucleotides, the CDR3 is TGTGCCAGCAGTCTCCTCGGGGAGCGGGTCACAGATACGCAGTATTTT.

This clonotype was picked up a small number of times. The rearrangement uses TRBV27 and TRBJ2-4; 12 bases align to TRBD2. V lost 5 bases and J lost 0; bases outside the gene matches: 5. The V gene's germline CDR1 is MNHEY and CDR2 SMNVEV (reference sequence). The CDR3 extends over 17 amino acids. As DNA, the CDR3 is TGTGCCAGCAGTGCTAGGACTAGCGGGGTAGCCAAAAACATTCAGTACTTC. It translates to CASSARTSGVAKNIQYF.

V is TRBV27 and J is TRBJ1-1; 11 bases line up with TRBD1. The ends lost 5 bases at V and 6 bases at J; junction bases unmatched: 8. There are 15 residues in the CDR3. Germline V gene lookup returns CDR1 MNHEY and CDR2 SMNVEV (reference sequence). The CDR3 sequence: CASSLPGQGVAEAFF. CDR3 DNA sequence: TGTGCCAGCAGTCTGCCGGGACAGGGGGTGGCTGAAGCTTTCTTT.

This clonotype came up many times. This chain links TRBV20-1 with TRBJ2-5; D is undetermined. CDR3 size: 13 residues. Germline CDR1 reads DFQATT; CDR2 reads SNEGSKA (reference sequence). V was cut by 3 bases and J by 0 bases, with 8 bases left in between. The CDR3 DNA reads TGCAGTGCTAGTCCTGGGGACCAAGAGACCCAGTACTTC. Protein sequence: CSASPGDQETQYF.

This clonotype was picked up many times. This chain uses TRBV7-9 with TRBJ2-3; D is unresolved. The CDR3 has 15 amino acids. The germline V gene encodes CDR1 SEHNR and CDR2 FQNEAQ (reference sequence). V lost 0 bases and J 0 bases, leaving 7 bases between the germline ends. The CDR3 DNA follows: TGTGCCAGCAGCTTAGCTGCGCGGAGCACAGATACGCAGTATTTT. Translating gives CASSLAARSTDTQYF.

This clonotype was seen repeatedly, ten times or more. The chain combines TRBV7-3 with TRBJ1-2; D unresolved. Germline loops: CDR1 SGHTA, CDR2 FQGTGA. V lost 5 bases, J lost 4 bases, and 11 bases lay in between. The CDR3 loop spans 13 amino acids. CDR3 bases: TGTGCCAGCAGCATTAATCCTGGCTATGGCTACACCTTC. It codes for CASSINPGYGYTF.

V and J are TRBV25-1 and TRBJ2-5; D ambiguous. V shed 0 bases and J shed 5 bases, with 10 bases lying between them. In germline, CDR1 is MGHDK, CDR2 SYGVNS. The length of the CDR3 is 14 residues. The CDR3, as DNA: TGTGCCAGCAGTGAATACCCTCCTTTGGAGACCCAGTACTTC. This gives the protein CASSEYPPLETQYF.

Ten or more counts support this clonotype. This chain joins TRBV5-1 and TRBJ1-2; 10 bases agree with TRBD1. The V segment lost 5 bases and the J segment 5 bases; nucleotides outside the gene matches: 6. This CDR3 has 14 residues. CDR1 and CDR2 (germline): SGHRS, YFSETQ. The CDR3 region has the DNA TGCGCCAGCAGTTCGGGACAGGGGTTTTATGGCTACACCTTC. Its protein is CASSSGQGFYGYTF.

In the case of this clonotype: A read error may be the cause here, since a much bigger clone is one base away. V is TRBV12-3 or TRBV12-4 and J is TRBJ2-3, with D possibly matching TRBD1 (6 bases). The CDR3 has 15 amino acids. The V and J ends lost 4 bases and 8 bases respectively, with 19 bases between them. The CDR3 DNA is TGTGCCAGCAGTTCCCCCCAATGGGGGCCAGGTACGCAGTATTTT. Encoded protein: CASSSPQWGPGTQYF.

This clonotype was counted between two and nine times. V is TRBV6-1 and J is TRBJ1-2; perhaps TRBD1 as D (5 bases). V was cut by 7 bases and J by 5 bases, with 20 bases left in between. The CDR3 runs to 15 residues. The germline V gene encodes CDR1 MNHNS and CDR2 SASEGT. The CDR3 DNA follows: TGTGCCAGCAACCAGGGAAGGGTCGCGGGATATGGCTACACCTTC. Translation: CASNQGRVAGYGYTF.

The V gene is TRBV20-1, the J gene TRBJ2-3; TRBD1 aligns across 11 bases. Germline V gives CDR1 DFQATT, CDR2 SNEGSKA (reference sequence). CDR3 size: 17 residues. V was clipped by 2 bases and J by 3 bases; unmatched bases: 10. The CDR3 protein is CSARRTGGATMTDTQYF. CDR3 in DNA: TGCAGTGCTAGAAGGACAGGGGGCGCAACAATGACAGATACGCAGTATTTT.

The chain combines TRBV20-1 with TRBJ1-3, with 9 bases lining up with TRBD1. The CDR3 spans 15 residues. Germline-derived CDR1 and CDR2 are DFQATT and SNEGSKA (reference sequence). Germline trimming cut 3 bases from V and 4 bases from J; bases unmatched to any gene: 7. CDR3 nucleotides: TGCAGTGCTAGCGACCGGGACAGGGCGGGAAACACCATATATTTT. Translating it yields CSASDRDRAGNTIYF.

This clonotype was picked up many times. V and J are TRBV10-3 and TRBJ2-5, with D perhaps TRBD1 (7 bases). Between the trimmed V and J ends, which lost 6 bases and 1 base, there was a span of 15 bases. The CDR3 covers 15 residues. Germline loops: CDR1 ENHRY, CDR2 SYGVKD. The CDR3 spells CAISGGQTSQETQYF. DNA for the CDR3: TGTGCCATCAGCGGGGGACAGACCAGCCAAGAGACCCAGTACTTC.

This clonotype was detected once. This likely comes from a read error, as the CDR3 has no conserved phenylalanine or tryptophan at its end. The CDR3 nucleotides are TGTGCCAGCAGGCTCCGGTCCTACGAGCAGTACCTC. It translates to CASRLRSYEQYL. The rearrangement links TRBV28 to TRBJ2-7; D is undetermined. The CDR3 sequence is 12 residues long. Germline values: CDR1 MDHEN, CDR2 SYDVKM. V lost 6 bases and J 1 base, leaving 7 bases between the germline ends.

This clonotype was found many times. The rearrangement joins TRBV2 to TRBJ2-1; a weak D match, TRBD2 (5 bases). Germline V gene data show CDR1 as SNHLY and CDR2 as FYNNEI. The CDR3 loop spans 14 amino acids. V was cut by 5 bases and J by 5 bases, with 13 bases left in between. As DNA, the CDR3 is TGTGCCAGCAGTTTGCTAGCAGTTAACAATGAGCAGTTCTTC. Translating it yields CASSLLAVNNEQFF.

This clonotype was counted at least ten times. The chain is built from TRBV11-2 and TRBJ2-1; TRBD1 or TRBD2 may be the D gene (5 bases each). Germline loops: CDR1 SGHAT, CDR2 FQNNGV. This CDR3 is 14 amino acids long. The ends were cut back, 5 bases at V and 5 bases at J, with 13 bases in the middle. The CDR3 region has the DNA TGTGCCAGCAGCCCGTGGACGGGGCACAATGAGCAGTTCTTC. It translates to CASSPWTGHNEQFF.

This clonotype was counted many times. The chain joins TRBV18 to TRBJ2-3, with D possibly being TRBD1 or TRBD2 (5 bases each). This CDR3 spans 15 amino acids. The germline V gene has CDR1 KGHSH and CDR2 LQKENI. V lost 6 bases, J lost 0 bases, and 13 bases lay in between. CDR3 residues: CASSREGPSTDTQYF. CDR3 nucleotide sequence: TGTGCCAGCTCCCGCGAGGGGCCTAGCACAGATACGCAGTATTTT.

The rearrangement links TRBV7-9 to TRBJ2-3, with D possibly TRBD1 on 6 matching bases. This CDR3 spans 16 amino acids. V dropped 5 bases and J dropped 2 bases, with 17 bases sitting between them. Germline-derived CDR1 and CDR2 are SEHNR and FQNEAQ (reference sequence). CDR3: CASSGRQAEYTDTQYF. DNA of the CDR3: TGTGCCAGCAGCGGACGACAGGCGGAATACACAGATACGCAGTATTTT.

This clonotype was seen many times. V usage is TRBV6-1 and J usage is TRBJ2-7; 9 nucleotides align to TRBD2. CDR1 is MNHNS, CDR2 SASEGT, per germline. The CDR3 is 15 amino acids. The J segment lost 5 bases and the V segment lost 7 bases, leaving 12 bases of the junction unmatched. CDR3 amino acids: CASTSLAGTSHEQYF. Here the CDR3 DNA reads TGTGCCAGCACTTCACTTGCCGGGACTAGCCACGAGCAGTACTTC.

The sample holds many counts of this clonotype. V usage is TRBV28 and J usage is TRBJ2-3; D not certain. This CDR3 spans 12 amino acids. V was trimmed by 8 bases and J by 6 bases, leaving 12 bases between them. Germline values: CDR1 MDHEN, CDR2 SYDVKM. CDR3 DNA sequence: TGTGCCAGCCTGGCCGTACCGGATACGCAGTATTTT. It is translated as CASLAVPDTQYF.

CDR3 nucleotides: TGTGCCAGCAGCCCCAGTGGGAGGGTCACAGATACGCAGTATTTT. Translation: CASSPSGRVTDTQYF. The chain uses TRBV28 and TRBJ2-3; TRBD2 agrees at 7 bases. The CDR3 is 15 amino acids. In germline, CDR1 is MDHEN, CDR2 SYDVKM. After removal of 6 bases from V and 2 bases from J, the junction contained 8 bases not matched to a gene.

The chain has TRBV5-4 and TRBJ1-2, with D perhaps matching TRBD1 (5 bases). The V gene lost 4 bases and the J gene lost 3 bases, with 22 bases spanning the gap. The CDR3 is 17 residues long. Germline loops: CDR1 SGHNT, CDR2 YYREEE (reference sequence). CDR3 amino acids: CASSPSTQGSTYYGYTF. The CDR3 region has the DNA TGTGCCAGCAGCCCTTCTACTCAGGGATCTACTTACTATGGCTACACCTTC.

This clonotype came up many times. The rearrangement joins TRBV29-1 to TRBJ1-1, with no clear D. Germline V gives CDR1 SQVTM, CDR2 ANQGSEA. Trimming removed 6 bases from V and 4 bases from J, with 9 bases in between. The CDR3 runs 11 residues. CDR3 amino acids: CSVSGTTEAFF. The DNA of the CDR3 is TGCAGCGTGAGCGGTACCACTGAAGCTTTCTTT.

Concerning this clonotype: Since a much larger clone is just one base distant, this may be a read error. The chain uses TRBV7-2 and TRBJ2-1, with D perhaps TRBD1 (6 bases). CDR3 size: 16 residues. Deletions cut 1 base from V and 3 bases from J, with 13 bases between. The germline gives CDR1 SGHTA, CDR2 FQGNSA. Here the CDR3 DNA reads TGTGCCAGCAGCTTAGGTACCGGACAGCTCTACAATGAGCAGTTCTTC. Its protein is CASSLGTGQLYNEQFF.

This clonotype showed up many times. This rearrangement joins TRBV12-5 to TRBJ2-2; D unresolved. Germline assignment: CDR1 LGHNT and CDR2 FRNRAP. Trimming took 1 base from V and 0 from J, leaving 6 bases between them. The CDR3 has 15 residues. The CDR3 DNA reads as TGTGCTAGTGGTTTGGGACCTCCGAACACCGGGGAGCTGTTTTTT. It is translated as CASGLGPPNTGELFF.

This clonotype was counted between two and nine times. The chain links TRBV28 to TRBJ1-4; a possible D gene is TRBD1 (5 bases). The CDR3 totals 11 residues. Looked up from germline, CDR1 is MDHEN and CDR2 is SYDVKM. V lost 6 bases, J lost 13 bases, and 12 bases lay in between. The CDR3 here is CASSLTGTLFF. The CDR3 nucleotides read TGTGCCAGCAGCCTCACTGGGACACTGTTTTTT.

The V and J genes are TRBV5-1 and TRBJ2-3; 10 bases align to TRBD2. The CDR3 length is 16 residues. Germline loops: CDR1 SGHRS, CDR2 YFSETQ. Unmatched junction bases numbered 8, after V lost 4 bases and J lost 3 bases. CDR3 region: CASSTSSSGGTDTQYF. CDR3 coding DNA: TGCGCCAGCAGCACCTCGTCTAGCGGGGGAACAGATACGCAGTATTTT.

This clonotype was picked up many times. This chain links TRBV7-6 with TRBJ1-5, with D uncertain. This CDR3 region has 14 residues. CDR1 is SGHVS and CDR2 is FNYEAQ in the germline V gene. Trimming pared 5 bases from V and 3 bases from J, leaving 11 bases between. This chain's CDR3 is CASSPGGYNQPQHF. The CDR3 coding sequence is TGTGCCAGCAGCCCAGGAGGGTACAATCAGCCCCAGCATTTT.